The T cell receptor (beta chain) under discussion was sequenced for a study of shared clonotypes between healthy human individuals. Study-level background: Per-donor plates numbered three CD4 naive, three CD4 memory, two CD8 naive and one CD8 memory.

In the study's own analysis: Junction-only immunoSEQ data arrived without quality scores, meaning filtering differed. The data were produced by immunoSEQ multiplex PCR, yet TCRdb's version contains in-frame clones alone and is incomplete. For V, J and clone size, that table is used; D and trimming come from the DNA. The sample consists of around 700,000 clones, about three quarters of them appearing once. Adult Caucasians living in Nashville, Tennessee made up all of the donors. This clone was seen ten or more times. The sequence came from a woman under 40 in good health. The specimen sequenced was memory CD4+ T cells sorted from blood. Subset indicated: CD45RA-negative fraction.

In nucleotides, the CDR3 is TGTGCCAGCAGTCCGATCCGGGACGGCAATCAGCCCCAGCATTTT. Amino acids: CASSPIRDGNQPQHF. The chain carries TRBV28 and TRBJ1-5, with D possibly matching TRBD1 (5 bases). CDR3 length equals 15 residues. Germline V gene data show CDR1 as MDHEN and CDR2 as SYDVKM. The V end lost 5 bases, the J end lost 2 bases, and 13 bases lay between the germline ends.